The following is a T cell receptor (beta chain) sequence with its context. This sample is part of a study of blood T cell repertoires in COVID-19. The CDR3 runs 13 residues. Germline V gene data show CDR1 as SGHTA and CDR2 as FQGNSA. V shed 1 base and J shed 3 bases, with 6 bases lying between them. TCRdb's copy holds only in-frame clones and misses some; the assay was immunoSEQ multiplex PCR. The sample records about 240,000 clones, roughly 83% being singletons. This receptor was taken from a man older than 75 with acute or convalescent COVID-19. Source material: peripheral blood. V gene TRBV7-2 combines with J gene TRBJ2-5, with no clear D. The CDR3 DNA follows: TGTGCCAGCAGCTTAGACAACAAAGAGACCCAGTACTTC. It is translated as CASSLDNKETQYF.